This T cell receptor beta chain was obtained from a study of vaccination and CD4 T cells after COVID-19. This clonotype was detected a few times. Its antigen is unidentified. V dropped 5 bases and J dropped 2 bases, with 15 bases sitting between them. The CDR3 loop spans 14 amino acids. Germline-derived CDR1 and CDR2 are DFQATT and SNEGSKA (reference sequence). Described treatment: roughly ten-day PBMC culture with coronavirus spike peptide pools or control peptides (ViraFEST assay). Harvesting of the unexposed donor's CD4+ T cells predated the COVID-19 pandemic (2011-2018). With peptide pools, ViraFEST first expanded antigen-specific T cells and afterwards sequenced their TCRs. Negative selection yielded CD4+ T cells from day-10 cultures. The Oncomine TCR Beta short-read assay was applied to DNA of cultured CD4+ T cells. Each CDR3 protein gets one entry after TCRdb re-called the PCR reads with MiXCR. The sample holds roughly 4,000 distinct CDR3 sequences, around two fifths seen once.

This chain connects TRBV20-1 to TRBJ1-1; D gene ambiguous. The receptor's source is a human donor in good health. Specimen: CD4+ T cells from blood, cultured in vitro. The CDR3 DNA is TGCAGTGCTTGGGTGGGGATGATAAACACTGAAGCTTTCTTT. Its protein is CSAWVGMINTEAFF.